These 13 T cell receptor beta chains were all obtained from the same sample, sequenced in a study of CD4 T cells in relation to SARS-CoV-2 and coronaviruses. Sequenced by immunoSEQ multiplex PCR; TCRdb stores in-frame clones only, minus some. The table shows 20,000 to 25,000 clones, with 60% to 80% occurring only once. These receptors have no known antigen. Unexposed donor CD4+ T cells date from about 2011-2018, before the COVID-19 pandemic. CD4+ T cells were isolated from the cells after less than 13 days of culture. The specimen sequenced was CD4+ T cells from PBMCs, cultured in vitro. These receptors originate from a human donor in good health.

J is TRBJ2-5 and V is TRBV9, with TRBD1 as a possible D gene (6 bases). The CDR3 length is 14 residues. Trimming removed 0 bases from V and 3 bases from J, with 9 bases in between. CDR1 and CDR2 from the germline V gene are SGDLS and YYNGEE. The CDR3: CASSVGQAEETQYF. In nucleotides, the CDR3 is TGTGCCAGCAGCGTAGGACAGGCAGAAGAGACCCAGTACTTC.

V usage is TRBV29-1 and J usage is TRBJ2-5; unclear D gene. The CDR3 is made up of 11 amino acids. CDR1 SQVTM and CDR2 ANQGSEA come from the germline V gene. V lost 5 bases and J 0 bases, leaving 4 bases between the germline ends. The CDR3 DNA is TGCAGCGTTCTAGACCAAGAGACCCAGTACTTC. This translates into CSVLDQETQYF.

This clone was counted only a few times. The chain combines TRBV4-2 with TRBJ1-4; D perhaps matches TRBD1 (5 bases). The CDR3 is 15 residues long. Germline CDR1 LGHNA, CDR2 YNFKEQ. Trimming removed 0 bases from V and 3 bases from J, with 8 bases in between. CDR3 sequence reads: CASSQDRGSNEKLFF. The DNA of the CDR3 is TGTGCCAGCAGCCAAGATCGGGGCTCTAATGAAAAACTGTTTTTT.

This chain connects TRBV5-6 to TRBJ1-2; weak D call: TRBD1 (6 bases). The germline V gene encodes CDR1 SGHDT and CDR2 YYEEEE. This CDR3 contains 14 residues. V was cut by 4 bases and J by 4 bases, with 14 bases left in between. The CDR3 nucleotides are TGTGCCAGCAGCGTCCGCGGCAGGGGCTATGGCTACACCTTC. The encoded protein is CASSVRGRGYGYTF.

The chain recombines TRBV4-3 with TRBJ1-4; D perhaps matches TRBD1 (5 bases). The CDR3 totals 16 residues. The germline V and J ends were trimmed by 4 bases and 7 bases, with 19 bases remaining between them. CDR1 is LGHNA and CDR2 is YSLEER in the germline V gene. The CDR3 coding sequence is TGCGCCAGCAGCCCCCGTTGGGGCCCGCTAGGTGAAAAACTGTTTTTT. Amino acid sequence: CASSPRWGPLGEKLFF.

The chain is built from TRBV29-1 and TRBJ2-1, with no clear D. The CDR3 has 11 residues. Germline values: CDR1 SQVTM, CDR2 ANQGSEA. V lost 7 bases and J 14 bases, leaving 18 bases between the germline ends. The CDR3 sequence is CSGGEGPQEFF. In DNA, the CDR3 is TGCAGCGGTGGCGAAGGACCCCAGGAGTTCTTC.

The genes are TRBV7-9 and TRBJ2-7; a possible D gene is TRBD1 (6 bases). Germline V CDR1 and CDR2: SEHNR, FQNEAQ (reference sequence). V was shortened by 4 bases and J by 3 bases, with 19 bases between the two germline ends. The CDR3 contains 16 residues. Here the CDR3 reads CASSSFLDSGSYEQYF. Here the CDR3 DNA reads TGTGCCAGCAGCTCCTTCTTGGACAGTGGAAGCTACGAGCAGTACTTC.

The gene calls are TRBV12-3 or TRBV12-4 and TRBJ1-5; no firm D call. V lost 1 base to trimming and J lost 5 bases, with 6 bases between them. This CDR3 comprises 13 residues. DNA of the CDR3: TGTGCCAGCAGTTTAGGTCGGCATCAGCCCCAGCATTTT. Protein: CASSLGRHQPQHF.

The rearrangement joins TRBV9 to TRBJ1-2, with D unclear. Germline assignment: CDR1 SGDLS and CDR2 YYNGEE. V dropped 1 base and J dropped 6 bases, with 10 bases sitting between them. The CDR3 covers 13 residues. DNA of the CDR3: TGTGCCAGCAGCGTAATCGGTGGCCATGGCTACACCTTC. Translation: CASSVIGGHGYTF.

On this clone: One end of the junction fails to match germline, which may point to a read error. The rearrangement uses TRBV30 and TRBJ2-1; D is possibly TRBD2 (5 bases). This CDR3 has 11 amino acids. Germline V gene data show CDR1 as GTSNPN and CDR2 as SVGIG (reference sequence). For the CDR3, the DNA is TGTGCCTGGAGTGTGGGAGTAGCTTTGGTCTTC. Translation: CAWSVGVALVF.

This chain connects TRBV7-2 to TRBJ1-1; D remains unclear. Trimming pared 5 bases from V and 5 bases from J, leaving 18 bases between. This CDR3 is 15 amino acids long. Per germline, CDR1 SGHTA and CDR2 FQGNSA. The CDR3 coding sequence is TGTGCCAGCAGCCCACGAGACTACCGTGGGACTGAAGCTTTCTTT. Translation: CASSPRDYRGTEAFF.

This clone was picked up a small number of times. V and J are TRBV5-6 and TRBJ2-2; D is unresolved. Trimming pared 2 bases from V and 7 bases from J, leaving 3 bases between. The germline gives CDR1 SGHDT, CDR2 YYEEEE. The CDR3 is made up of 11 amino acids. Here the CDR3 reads CASSFHGELFF. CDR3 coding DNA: TGTGCCAGCAGCTTTCACGGGGAGCTGTTTTTT. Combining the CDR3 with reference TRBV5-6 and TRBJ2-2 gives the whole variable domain DAGVTQSPTHLIKTRGQQVTLRCSPKSGHDTVSWYQQALGQGPQFIFQYYEEEERQRGNFPDRFSGHQFPNYSSELNVNALLLGDSALYLCASSFHGELFFGEGSRLTVL.

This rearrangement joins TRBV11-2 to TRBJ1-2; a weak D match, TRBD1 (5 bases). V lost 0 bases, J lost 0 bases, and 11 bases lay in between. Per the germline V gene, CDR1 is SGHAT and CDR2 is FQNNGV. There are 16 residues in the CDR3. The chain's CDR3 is CASSLDSTVSNYGYTF. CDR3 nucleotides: TGTGCCAGCAGCTTAGATTCGACAGTATCTAACTATGGCTACACCTTC.